Listed below are T cell receptor beta chains from one sample, sequenced in a study of Graves' ophthalmopathy and Graves' hyperthyroidism. TCRdb processed the multiplex PCR reads anew with MiXCR; each CDR3 protein has one entry. The sample has 350,000 to 450,000 distinct CDR3 sequences, 15% to 20% seen once. The specimen sequenced was peripheral blood. Source of these receptors: a woman between 18 and 29 years old with Graves' ophthalmopathy. The CDR3 runs from the conserved cysteine through the conserved F or W. Each record gives: CDR3 DNA, CDR3 protein, V gene, J gene, D gene, clone size. The D gene is left open where the match is weak. Some rows mark clone size as missing; the rest say once, few, many or name a class of expanded clone.

TGTGCCAGCAGCGTATCCCCATTGGCGGGAGAGACCCAGTACTTC	CASSVSPLAGETQYF	TRBV9	TRBJ2-5	.	many
TGTGCCAGCAGTCCCCCAGGGGTCATGAACACTGAAGCTTTCTTT	CASSPPGVMNTEAFF	TRBV12-3/TRBV12-4	TRBJ1-1	.	many
TGTGCCACCAGTGATTTCGGAGCGGGACCAGAGACCCAGTACTTC	CATSDFGAGPETQYF	TRBV24-1	TRBJ2-5	TRBD2	.
TGTGCCAGCAGCATCCAGGTTACCCAGTACTTC	CASSIQVTQYF	TRBV7-2	TRBJ2-5	.	.
TGTGCCAGCAGCGCCGGGGGTAACACTGAAGCTTTCTTT	CASSAGGNTEAFF	TRBV13	TRBJ1-1	.	many
TGTGCCAGCAGTGGGGACTGGAGGCGCGAGCAGTACTTC	CASSGDWRREQYF	TRBV6-1	TRBJ2-7	.	few
TGCGCCAGCAGCCAAGTAGCGGGGGGATTCTACACCGGGGAGCTGTTTTTT	CASSQVAGGFYTGELFF	TRBV4-3	TRBJ2-2	TRBD2	.
TGCAGTGCTAGAACGCAGGGGGGCGAGCAGTACTTC	CSARTQGGEQYF	TRBV20-1	TRBJ2-7	.	many
TGCGCCAGCACCACGCGGCCAGGGGTGGCGGGCACTGAAGCTTTCTTT	CASTTRPGVAGTEAFF	TRBV5-1	TRBJ1-1	.	many
TGCAGTGCCAGCCTTGGGACTCCCTACGAGCAGTACTTC	CSASLGTPYEQYF	TRBV20-1	TRBJ2-7	.	few
TGTGCCAGCAGCGGGACCCCAGAAGAGTCGAACACCGGGGAGCTGTTTTTT	CASSGTPEESNTGELFF	TRBV11-1	TRBJ2-2	.	.
TGTGCCAGCACGGGGGGGACTGAAGCTTTCTTT	CASTGGTEAFF	TRBV28	TRBJ1-1	.	many
TGTGCCAGCAGCTTGCGCGATCTACCAAACACTGAAGCTTTCTTT	CASSLRDLPNTEAFF	TRBV5-6	TRBJ1-1	.	.
TGTGCCAGCTCACCCGGGGACAGGGGGCTCTACGAGCAGTACTTC	CASSPGDRGLYEQYF	TRBV18	TRBJ2-7	TRBD1	.
TGCAGTGCACCTCTTGGACAGGTCATGCTCCCCCACTATGGCTACACCTTC	CSAPLGQVMLPHYGYTF	TRBV20-1	TRBJ1-2	TRBD1	many
TGTGCCAGCAGCAGCACGGGACAGGGCCTTGGAGAGACCCAGTACTTC	CASSSTGQGLGETQYF	TRBV6-2/TRBV6-3	TRBJ2-5	TRBD1	many
TGTGCCAGCAGTCCAGGGGCAGATACGCAGTATTTT	CASSPGADTQYF	TRBV6-5	TRBJ2-3	.	many
TGTGCCATCACAGGGGCCCTGAACACTGAAGCTTTCTTT	CAITGALNTEAFF	TRBV10-3	TRBJ1-1	.	many
TGTGCCAGCAGTTTAGATCGGTCCCGCACCACTGAAGCTTTCTTT	CASSLDRSRTTEAFF	TRBV28	TRBJ1-1	.	many
TGTGCCAGCAGTTTGTCATCGTGGGGCTACACCTTC	CASSLSSWGYTF	TRBV12-3/TRBV12-4	TRBJ1-2	.	many
TGTGCCAGCAGGTACGCCGGGACAGGGGACGAGCAGTACTTC	CASRYAGTGDEQYF	TRBV6-5	TRBJ2-7	TRBD1	few
TGCGCCAGCAGTCCAACTCAACAGGGTACCTCCTACGAGCAGTACTTC	CASSPTQQGTSYEQYF	TRBV10-2	TRBJ2-7	.	many
TGTGCCATCAGTGTGGACATGCGTCAGGGCTACACCTTC	CAISVDMRQGYTF	TRBV10-3	TRBJ1-2	.	many
TGCGCCAGCAGCAAAGGGACAGGAGACTACGAGCAGTACTTC	CASSKGTGDYEQYF	TRBV5-1	TRBJ2-7	TRBD1	many